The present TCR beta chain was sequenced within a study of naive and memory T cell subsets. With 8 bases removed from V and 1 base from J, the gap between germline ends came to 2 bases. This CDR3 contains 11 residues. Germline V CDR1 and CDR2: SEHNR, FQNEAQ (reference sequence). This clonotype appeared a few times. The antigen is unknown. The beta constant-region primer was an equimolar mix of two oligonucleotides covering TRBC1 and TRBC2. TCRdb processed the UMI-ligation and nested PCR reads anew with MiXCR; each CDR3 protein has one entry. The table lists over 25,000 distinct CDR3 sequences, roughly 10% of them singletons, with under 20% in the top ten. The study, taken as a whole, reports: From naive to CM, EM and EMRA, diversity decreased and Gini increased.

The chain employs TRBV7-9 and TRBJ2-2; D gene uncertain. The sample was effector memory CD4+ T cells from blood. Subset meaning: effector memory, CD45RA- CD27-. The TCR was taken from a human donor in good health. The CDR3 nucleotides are TGTGCCAGCGGGAACACCGGGGAGCTGTTTTTT. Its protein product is CASGNTGELFF.